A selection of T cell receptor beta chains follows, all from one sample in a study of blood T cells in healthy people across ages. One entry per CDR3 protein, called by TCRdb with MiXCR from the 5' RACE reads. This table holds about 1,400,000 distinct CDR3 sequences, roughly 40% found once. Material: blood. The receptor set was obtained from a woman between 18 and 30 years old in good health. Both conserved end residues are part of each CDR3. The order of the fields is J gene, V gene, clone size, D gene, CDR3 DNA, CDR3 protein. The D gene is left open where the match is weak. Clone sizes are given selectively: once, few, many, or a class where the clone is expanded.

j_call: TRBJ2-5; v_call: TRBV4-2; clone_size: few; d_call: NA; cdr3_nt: TGTGCCAGCAGCCAATCAGGCCGGGGGATAGAAGAGACCCAGTACTTC; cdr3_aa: CASSQSGRGIEETQYF
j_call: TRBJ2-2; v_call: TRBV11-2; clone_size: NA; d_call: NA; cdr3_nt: TGTGCCAGCAGCTTAGTAAGGGGGGCTGGGGAGCTGTTTTTT; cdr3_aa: CASSLVRGAGELFF
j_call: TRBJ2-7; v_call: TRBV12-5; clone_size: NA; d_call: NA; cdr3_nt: TGTGCTAGTGGTTTGCCACGGCAACCGGGATTCCCCTACGAGCAGTACTTC; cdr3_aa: CASGLPRQPGFPYEQYF
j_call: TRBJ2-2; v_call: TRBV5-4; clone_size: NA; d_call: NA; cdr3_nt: TGTGCCAGCACCCGGGCGGAAGCGAGCCTCGGGGAGCTGTTTTTT; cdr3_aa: CASTRAEASLGELFF
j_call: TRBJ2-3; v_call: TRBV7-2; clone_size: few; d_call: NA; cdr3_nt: TGTGCCAGCAGCTTATTCGGAAACAGGGGCACAGATACGCAGTATTTT; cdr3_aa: CASSLFGNRGTDTQYF
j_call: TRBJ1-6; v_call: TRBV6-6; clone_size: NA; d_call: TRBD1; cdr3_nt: TGTGCCAGCACTCTAGGACAGGGCAGCTCCTATAATTCACCCCCCCACTTT; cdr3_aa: CASTLGQGSSYNSPPHF
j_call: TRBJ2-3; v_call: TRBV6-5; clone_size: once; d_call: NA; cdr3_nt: TGTGCCAGCAGTCCGAAATTAGGGACAGATACGCAGTATTTT; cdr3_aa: CASSPKLGTDTQYF
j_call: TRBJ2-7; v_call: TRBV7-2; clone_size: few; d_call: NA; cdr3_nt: TGTGCCAGCAGCTTAGTCGCTACCTACGAGCAGTACTTC; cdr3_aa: CASSLVATYEQYF
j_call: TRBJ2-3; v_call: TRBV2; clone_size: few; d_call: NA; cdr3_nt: TGTGCCAGCAGTGAAGGGGTAGGGAGCACAGATACGCAGTATTTT; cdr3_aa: CASSEGVGSTDTQYF
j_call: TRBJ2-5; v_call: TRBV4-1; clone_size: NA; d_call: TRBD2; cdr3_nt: TGCGCCAGCAGCCTCCAGGCGGGGGAGGACGAGACCCAGTACTTC; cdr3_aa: CASSLQAGEDETQYF
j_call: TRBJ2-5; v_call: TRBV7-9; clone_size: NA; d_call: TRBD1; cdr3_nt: TGTGCCAGCAGCTTAAGGAGGACAGGGGGCGCAAAAGAGACCCAGTACTTC; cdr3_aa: CASSLRRTGGAKETQYF
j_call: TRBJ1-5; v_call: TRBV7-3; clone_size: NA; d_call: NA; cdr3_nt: TGTGCCAGCAGCTTAACGTCGGTCGCGGTTTTGAGCAATCAGCCCCAGCATTTT; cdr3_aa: CASSLTSVAVLSNQPQHF
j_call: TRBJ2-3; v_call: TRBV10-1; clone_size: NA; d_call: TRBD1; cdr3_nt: TGCGCCAGCAGTGAGGGGGACAGGGTTCAAGGCGATACGCAGTATTTT; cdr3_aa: CASSEGDRVQGDTQYF
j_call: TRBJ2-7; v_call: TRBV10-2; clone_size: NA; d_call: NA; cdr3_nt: TGCGCCAGCAGTCAGAAGCGGGCCCCTCCCTACGAGCAGTACTTC; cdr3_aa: CASSQKRAPPYEQYF
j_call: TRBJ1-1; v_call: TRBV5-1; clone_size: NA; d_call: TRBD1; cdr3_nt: TGCGCCAGCAGCCAAGGGACAGGACCAGACACTGAAGCTTTCTTT; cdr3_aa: CASSQGTGPDTEAFF
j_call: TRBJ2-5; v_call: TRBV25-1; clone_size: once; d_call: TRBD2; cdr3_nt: TGTGCCAGCAGGCGGGGGGGCTACAATGAGCAGTACTTC; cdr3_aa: CASRRGGYNEQYF
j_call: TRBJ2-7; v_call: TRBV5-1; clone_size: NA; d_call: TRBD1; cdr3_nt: TGCGCCAGCGGGAACCCGGGACAGGAAACCTACGAGCAGTACTTC; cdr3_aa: CASGNPGQETYEQYF
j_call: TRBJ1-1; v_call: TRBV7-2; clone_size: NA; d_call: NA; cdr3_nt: TGTGCCAGCAGCCAACAGGAAAGGAACACTGAAGCTTTCTTT; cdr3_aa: CASSQQERNTEAFF
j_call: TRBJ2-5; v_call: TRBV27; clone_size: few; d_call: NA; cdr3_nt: TGTGCCAGCAGGCCACAGGGTTCGCGGGAGACCCAGTACTTC; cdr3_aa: CASRPQGSRETQYF
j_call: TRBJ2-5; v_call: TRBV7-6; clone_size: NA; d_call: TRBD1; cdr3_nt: TGTGCCAGCAGCTTAGGCACCGGGACAGGCCCCTACAATGAGCAGTACTTC; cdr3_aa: CASSLGTGTGPYNEQYF
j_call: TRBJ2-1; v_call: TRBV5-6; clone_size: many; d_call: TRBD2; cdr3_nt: TGTGCCAGCAGCTTGGGTAGGACTAGGTACTACAATGAGCAGTTCTTC; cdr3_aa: CASSLGRTRYYNEQFF
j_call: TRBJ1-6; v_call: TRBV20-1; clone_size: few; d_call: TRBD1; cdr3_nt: TGCAGTGCCGCGGGGGACAGGGTATCACCCCTCCACTTT; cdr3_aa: CSAAGDRVSPLHF
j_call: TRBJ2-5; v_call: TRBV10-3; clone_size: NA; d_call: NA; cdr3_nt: TGTGCCATCAGTGGGGCAGGGCCCCGTGAGACCCAGTACTTC; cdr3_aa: CAISGAGPRETQYF
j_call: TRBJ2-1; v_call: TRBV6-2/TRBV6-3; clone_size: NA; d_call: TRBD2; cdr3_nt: TGTGCCAGCAGTTACTTGGCGGGGGGGATCGATGAGCAGTTCTTC; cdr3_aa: CASSYLAGGIDEQFF
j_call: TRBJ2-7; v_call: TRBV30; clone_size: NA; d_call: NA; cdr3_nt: TGTGCCTGGACCTGGCTAGAAGGCGAGCAGTACTTC; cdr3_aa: CAWTWLEGEQYF
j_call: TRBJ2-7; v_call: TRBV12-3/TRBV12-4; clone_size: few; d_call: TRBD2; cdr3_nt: TGTGCCAGCAGCCCCGAGGGACTAGCGGGGATCTACGAGCAGTACTTC; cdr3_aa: CASSPEGLAGIYEQYF
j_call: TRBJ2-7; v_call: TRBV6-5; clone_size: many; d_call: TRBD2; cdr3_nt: TGTGCCAGCAGGCGAACTAGCGGGGCCTACGAGCAGTACTTC; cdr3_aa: CASRRTSGAYEQYF
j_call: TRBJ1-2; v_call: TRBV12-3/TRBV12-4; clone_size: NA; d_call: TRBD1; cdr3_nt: TGTGCCAGCGGCCACAGGGGGGAGAATGGCTACACCTTC; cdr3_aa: CASGHRGENGYTF
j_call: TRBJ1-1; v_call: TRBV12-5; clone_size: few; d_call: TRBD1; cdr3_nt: TGTGCTAGTGGTTTGATCACAGGGGGGAACACTGAAGCTTTCTTT; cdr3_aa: CASGLITGGNTEAFF
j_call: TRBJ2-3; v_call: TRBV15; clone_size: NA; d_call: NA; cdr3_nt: TGTGCCACCAGCCAGGCAGATACGCAGTATTTT; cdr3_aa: CATSQADTQYF
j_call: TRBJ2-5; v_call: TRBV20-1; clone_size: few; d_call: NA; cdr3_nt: TGCAGTGCTAGAGACGCCAGGACAGCCCAAGAGACCCAGTACTTC; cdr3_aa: CSARDARTAQETQYF
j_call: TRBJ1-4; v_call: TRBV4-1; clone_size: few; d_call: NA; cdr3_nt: TGCGCCAGCAGCTGGGGGGACGGGGGTGAAAAACTGTTTTTT; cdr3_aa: CASSWGDGGEKLFF
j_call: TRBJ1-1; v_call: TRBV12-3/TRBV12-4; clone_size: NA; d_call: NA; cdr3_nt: TGTGCCAGCAGCCGCCGGGGGACGACTGAAGCTTTCTTT; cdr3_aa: CASSRRGTTEAFF
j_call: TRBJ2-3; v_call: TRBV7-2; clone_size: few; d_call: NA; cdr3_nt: TGTGCCAGCAGGGAGAGCGGCACAGATACGCAGTATTTT; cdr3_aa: CASRESGTDTQYF
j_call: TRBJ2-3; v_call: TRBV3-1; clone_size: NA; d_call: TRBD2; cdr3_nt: TGTGCCAGCAGCAGGACTAGCGGGAATCGGGATACGCAGTATTTT; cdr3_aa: CASSRTSGNRDTQYF
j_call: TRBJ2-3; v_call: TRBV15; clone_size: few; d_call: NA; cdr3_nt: TGTGCCACCAGCTCCTGGGGAGATACGCAGTATTTT; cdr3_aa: CATSSWGDTQYF
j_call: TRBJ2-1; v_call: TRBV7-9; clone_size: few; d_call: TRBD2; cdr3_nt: TGTGCCAGCAGCTTAAAGACTAGCGGGAGTTTGATTGAGCAGTTCTTC; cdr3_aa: CASSLKTSGSLIEQFF
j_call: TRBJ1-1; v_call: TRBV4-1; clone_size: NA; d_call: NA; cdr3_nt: TGCGCCAGCAGCCACGTAGGGGTAGGGACGAACACTGAAGCTTTCTTT; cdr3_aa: CASSHVGVGTNTEAFF
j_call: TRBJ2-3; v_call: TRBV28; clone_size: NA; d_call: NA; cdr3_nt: TGTGCCAGCACGAGAACAGGGAGGGATACGCAGTATTTT; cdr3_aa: CASTRTGRDTQYF
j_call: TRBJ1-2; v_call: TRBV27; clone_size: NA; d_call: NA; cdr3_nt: TGTGCCAGCACCCCTCATCAGGGCCTATGGGGCTACACCTTC; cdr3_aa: CASTPHQGLWGYTF
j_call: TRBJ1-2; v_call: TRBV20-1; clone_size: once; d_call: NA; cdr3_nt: TGCAGTGCTAGAGAGGCAACGGGCTACACCTTC; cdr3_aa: CSAREATGYTF
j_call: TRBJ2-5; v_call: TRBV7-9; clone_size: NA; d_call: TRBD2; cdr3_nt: TGTGCCAGCAGGCAAAGGGGACTAGCGGGAGAAGAGACCCAGTACTTC; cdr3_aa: CASRQRGLAGEETQYF
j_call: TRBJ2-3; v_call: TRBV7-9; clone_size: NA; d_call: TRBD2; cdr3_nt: TGTGCCAGCAGCTCGACTAGCGGGGGTGCCACGCAGTATTTT; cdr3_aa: CASSSTSGGATQYF
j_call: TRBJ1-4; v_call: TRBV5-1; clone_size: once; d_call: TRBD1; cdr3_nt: TGCGCCAGCAGCTTGGGCGACAGGGAGGGAACTAATGAAAAACTGTTTTTT; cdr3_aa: CASSLGDREGTNEKLFF
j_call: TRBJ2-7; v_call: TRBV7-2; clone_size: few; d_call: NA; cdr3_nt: TGTGCCAGCAGCTCCCCATGGGCCTCCTACGAGCAGTACTTC; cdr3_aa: CASSSPWASYEQYF
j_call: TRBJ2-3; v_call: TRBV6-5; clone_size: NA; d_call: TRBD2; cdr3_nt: TGTGCCAGCAGCCGGGGACTAGCGGGTTCGGGTACGCAGTATTTT; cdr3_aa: CASSRGLAGSGTQYF
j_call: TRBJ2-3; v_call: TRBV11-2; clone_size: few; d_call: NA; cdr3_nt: TGTGCCAGCAGCTTAACAGGGCGCCCAGATACGCAGTATTTT; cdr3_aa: CASSLTGRPDTQYF
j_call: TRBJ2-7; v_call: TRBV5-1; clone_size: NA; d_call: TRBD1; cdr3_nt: TGCGCCAGCAGCTTGGTAGGACAGGGATTCGAGCAGTACTTC; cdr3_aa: CASSLVGQGFEQYF
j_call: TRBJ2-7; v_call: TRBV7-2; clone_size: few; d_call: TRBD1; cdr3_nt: TGTGCCAGCAGCTTAGGGGCAGGGGGCGTTTACGAGCAGTACTTC; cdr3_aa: CASSLGAGGVYEQYF
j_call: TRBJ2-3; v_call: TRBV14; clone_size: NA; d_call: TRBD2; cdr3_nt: TGTGCCAGCAGCGGCCGGGCGGGGGCTAGCGGGAGTGCGACAGATACGCAGTATTTT; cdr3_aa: CASSGRAGASGSATDTQYF
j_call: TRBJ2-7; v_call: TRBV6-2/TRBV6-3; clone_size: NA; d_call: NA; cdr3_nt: TGTGCCAGCAGTTCTGATCTGGGCACCTCCTACGAGCAGTACTTC; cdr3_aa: CASSSDLGTSYEQYF
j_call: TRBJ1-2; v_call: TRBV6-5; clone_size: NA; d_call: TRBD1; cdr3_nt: TGTGCCAGCAGTTACTCGGGACAGGAGGGCTACACCTTC; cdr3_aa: CASSYSGQEGYTF